Listed here are 24 T cell receptor beta chains from one sample, sequenced in a study of T-cell reconstitution after alpha-beta-depleted transplantation in children. Construction of the TCRbeta library involved unique molecular identifiers. TCRdb re-called the PCR reads with MiXCR, one entry per CDR3 protein. In the table there are about 110,000 distinct CDR3 sequences, 5% to 8% of which are singletons. This sample comprised PBMCs, mostly from graft donor cells, obtained 360 days after TCRalphabeta/CD19-depleted stem cell transplant. The receptor set was obtained from a male patient between 2 and 10 years old who had a stem cell transplant for acute lymphoblastic leukemia, so the T cells may come from the graft donor.

This clonotype has at least ten counts. CDR3 coding DNA: TGTGCCAGCAGCTTGGCTCCGGGGGCAGGAGAGACCCAGTACTTC. Protein sequence: CASSLAPGAGETQYF. The V gene is TRBV5-6, the J gene TRBJ2-5, with D perhaps TRBD1 or TRBD2 (6 bases each). Looked up from germline, CDR1 is SGHDT and CDR2 is YYEEEE. This CDR3 comprises 15 residues. Trimming removed 0 bases at V and 4 bases at J, with 13 bases between.

This clonotype was observed a handful of times. The chain links TRBV27 to TRBJ2-3; maybe TRBD2 (7 bases). The CDR3 sequence is 13 residues long. Per the germline V gene, CDR1 is MNHEY and CDR2 is SMNVEV (reference sequence). V shed 11 bases and J shed 3 bases, with 15 bases lying between them. CDR3 protein: CACAGRGTDTQYF. The CDR3 DNA reads TGTGCCTGTGCAGGGAGGGGGACAGATACGCAGTATTTT.

This clonotype was counted at least ten times. The chain recombines TRBV7-3 with TRBJ2-3; 7 bases fit TRBD2. The CDR3 runs to 15 residues. Germline V gene sequence: CDR1 SGHTA, CDR2 FQGTGA. V lost 1 base, J lost 2 bases, and 3 bases stayed unmatched. Written as DNA, the CDR3 is TGTGCCAGCAGCTTAATAGCGGGTCACACAGATACGCAGTATTTT. Translation gives CASSLIAGHTDTQYF.

V usage is TRBV27 and J usage is TRBJ2-7; the D is unclear. CDR1 and CDR2 from the germline V gene are MNHEY and SMNVEV (reference sequence). The CDR3 length is 13 residues. V was clipped by 4 bases and J by 5 bases, with 12 bases between them. The CDR3 DNA follows: TGTGCCAGCAGTTGGAGTAGCTTCAACGAGCAGTACTTC. This codes for CASSWSSFNEQYF.

Ten or more counts support this clonotype. This chain links TRBV5-8 with TRBJ2-1; 9 bases agree with TRBD2. Trimming removed 3 bases from V and 0 bases from J; junction bases left unmatched: 4. The CDR3 covers 16 residues. CDR1 is SGHTS, CDR2 YDEGEE, per germline. Written as DNA, the CDR3 is TGTGCCAGCAGCTACCTAGCGGGGACCTCCTACAATGAGCAGTTCTTC. This codes for CASSYLAGTSYNEQFF.

This clonotype was picked up many times. This chain links TRBV5-8 with TRBJ2-7; 10 bases are a match to TRBD1. The CDR3 has 16 residues. CDR1 and CDR2 (germline): SGHTS, YDEGEE. V was clipped by 5 bases and J by 7 bases; unmatched bases: 15. CDR3 in DNA: TGTGCCAGCAGTCTGGTGCCGGGACAGGGGTTTCGAGAGCAGTACTTC. Residues: CASSLVPGQGFREQYF. Full variable domain (remainder filled in from reference TRBV5-8 and TRBJ2-7): EAGVTQSPTHLIKTRGQQATLRCSPISGHTSVYWYQQALGLGLQFLLWYDEGEERNRGNFPPRFSGRQFPNYSSELNVNALELEDSALYLCASSLVPGQGFREQYFGPGTRLTVT.

This clonotype was counted many times. The J gene is TRBJ1-1, the V gene TRBV7-2; 9 bases line up with TRBD1. CDR3 size: 16 residues. Germline CDR1 is SGHTA and CDR2 is FQGNSA. V shed 4 bases, J shed 7 bases, and the junction held 13 bases outside the gene matches. The CDR3 DNA follows: TGTGCCAGCAGCTCTATTTCCGGGACAGGGTCCCTTGAAGCTTTCTTT. Protein sequence: CASSSISGTGSLEAFF.

This clonotype showed up just a few times. The chain combines TRBV7-9 with TRBJ2-7, with 7 bases that match TRBD2. The V segment lost 8 bases and the J segment 5 bases; nucleotides outside the gene matches: 6. The CDR3 extends over 12 amino acids. Germline assignment: CDR1 SEHNR and CDR2 FQNEAQ (reference sequence). The chain's CDR3 is CASERDGDEQYF. DNA of the CDR3: TGTGCCAGCGAGCGGGACGGGGACGAGCAGTACTTC.

CDR3 sequence: CASSLTGTGTYEQYF. CDR3 DNA sequence: TGTGCCAGCAGTCTAACCGGGACAGGGACCTACGAGCAGTACTTC. This chain links TRBV27 with TRBJ2-7; 9 bases map to TRBD1. The CDR3 is 15 residues long. The V and J ends lost 5 bases and 2 bases, in that order; junction bases with no gene match: 7. Germline V gene data show CDR1 as MNHEY and CDR2 as SMNVEV (reference sequence).

This chain connects TRBV2 to TRBJ2-3, with 10 positions matching TRBD2. This CDR3 has 17 residues. Germline values: CDR1 SNHLY, CDR2 FYNNEI. The ends lost 8 bases at V and 5 bases at J; junction bases unmatched: 16. The DNA for the CDR3 is TGTGCCAGCCAGAAGAAGGAGCGGGGACTAGCGAGAGATACGCAGTATTTT. Amino acids: CASQKKERGLARDTQYF.

This clonotype was seen at least ten times. The V and J genes are TRBV4-3 and TRBJ2-7; no firm D call. V was trimmed by 1 base and J by 2 bases, leaving 12 bases between them. Germline assignment: CDR1 LGHNA and CDR2 YSLEER. The CDR3 is 15 amino acids. This CDR3 is CASSQGPGWTYEQYF. The CDR3 nucleotides are TGCGCCAGCAGCCAAGGGCCGGGTTGGACCTACGAGCAGTACTTC.

The table lists this clonotype with many counts. This chain uses TRBV6-6 with TRBJ1-2; no clear D. The CDR3 has 11 amino acids. Germline CDR1 reads MNHNY; CDR2 reads SVGAGI (reference sequence). Trimming pared 5 bases from V and 3 bases from J, leaving 4 bases between. The CDR3 sequence: CASSPHYGYTF. The CDR3 DNA reads TGTGCCAGCAGTCCCCACTATGGCTACACCTTC.

The J gene is TRBJ2-1, the V gene TRBV4-2; weak D call: TRBD2 (5 bases). The CDR3 has 14 amino acids. Germline V CDR1 and CDR2: LGHNA, YNFKEQ. Between the trimmed V and J ends, which lost 0 bases and 7 bases, there was a span of 10 bases. DNA for the CDR3: TGTGCCAGCAGCCAAGATATTGGCGGGAATGAGCAGTTCTTC. Its translation: CASSQDIGGNEQFF.

Ten or more counts support this clonotype. The chain employs TRBV28 and TRBJ2-5; 10 bases agree with TRBD1. The CDR3 is 14 residues long. Germline V lookup: CDR1 MDHEN, CDR2 SYDVKM. The junction had 6 bases not matched to a gene; V was cut back by 6 bases and J by 5 bases. In nucleotides, the CDR3 is TGTGCCAGCAGCGACAGGGGGCGCGGGGAGACCCAGTACTTC. Protein: CASSDRGRGETQYF.

This clonotype was detected only a few times. The chain uses TRBV7-3 and TRBJ2-5, with D tentatively TRBD1 (5 bases). V lost 6 bases to trimming and J lost 5 bases, with 16 bases between them. This CDR3 is 14 amino acids long. Germline V gene sequence: CDR1 SGHTA, CDR2 FQGTGA. The CDR3 nucleotides read TGTGCCAGCAGGTCAACAGGTCCCCGGGAGACCCAGTACTTC. As protein: CASRSTGPRETQYF.

Only a few counts were recorded for this clonotype. The chain combines TRBV14 with TRBJ2-2; no definite D call. There are 16 residues in the CDR3. The V gene's germline CDR1 is SGHDN and CDR2 FVKESK. Trimming cost V 0 bases and J 3 bases, with 11 bases left between them. The CDR3 protein is CASSQEPFPYTGELFF. CDR3 DNA: TGTGCCAGCAGCCAAGAACCATTCCCTTACACCGGGGAGCTGTTTTTT.

This clonotype was observed at least ten times. The chain carries TRBV6-1 and TRBJ1-1, with a weak D call TRBD1 (5 bases). The CDR3 runs 12 residues. Germline CDR1 MNHNS, CDR2 SASEGT. V shed 6 bases and J shed 7 bases, with 12 bases lying between them. CDR3 region: CASRRARGEAFF. CDR3 bases: TGTGCCAGCAGGAGGGCAAGGGGTGAAGCTTTCTTT.

This clonotype has ten or more counts. This sequence joins TRBV7-9 and TRBJ1-1, with unresolved D. Germline-derived CDR1 and CDR2 are SEHNR and FQNEAQ (reference sequence). The V gene lost 7 bases and the J gene lost 1 base, with 13 bases spanning the gap. The CDR3 consists of 14 residues. The CDR3 sequence is CASTPGSSNTEAFF. The CDR3 coding sequence is TGTGCCAGCACCCCCGGGAGCTCGAACACTGAAGCTTTCTTT.

A few counts support this clonotype. V is TRBV6-2 or TRBV6-3 and J is TRBJ2-2; D is uncertain. Deletions cut 1 base from V and 8 bases from J, with 17 bases between. CDR1 and CDR2 from the germline V gene are MNHEY and SVGEGT. The CDR3 loop spans 16 amino acids. CDR3 coding DNA: TGTGCCAGCAGTTACTTGCCCTGGCGAGAAGGAGGGGAGCTGTTTTTT. This codes for CASSYLPWREGGELFF.

This clonotype was detected ten times or more. This sequence joins TRBV29-1 and TRBJ1-2; a weak D match, TRBD1 (5 bases). The germline V and J ends were trimmed by 6 bases and 6 bases, with 11 bases remaining between them. Germline V lookup: CDR1 SQVTM, CDR2 ANQGSEA. This CDR3 spans 11 amino acids. CDR3 nucleotide sequence: TGCAGCGTCGGGACTCGCAATGGCTACACCTTC. It specifies CSVGTRNGYTF.

The V gene is TRBV6-5, the J gene TRBJ1-5; no clear D. The germline V and J ends were trimmed by 2 bases and 4 bases, with 6 bases remaining between them. Germline CDR1 and CDR2: MNHEY and SVGAGI. This CDR3 has 13 amino acids. The CDR3 here is CASSYEGNQPQHF. The CDR3 nucleotides are TGTGCCAGCAGTTACGAGGGAAATCAGCCCCAGCATTTT.

This clonotype was recorded a few times. The V call is TRBV4-2, the J call TRBJ1-5, with TRBD1 matching 10 bases. Per the germline V gene, CDR1 is LGHNA and CDR2 is YNFKEQ. With 2 bases clipped from V and 7 bases from J, the junction kept 5 bases outside the gene matches. The CDR3 covers 15 residues. The CDR3: CASSQSTGGWQPQHF. The CDR3 DNA follows: TGTGCCAGCAGCCAATCGACAGGGGGCTGGCAGCCCCAGCATTTT.

This clonotype was recorded at least ten times. The chain employs TRBV4-3 and TRBJ2-1, with D maybe TRBD2 (6 bases). This CDR3 contains 15 residues. Trimming left V 5 bases short and J 5 bases short, with 16 bases between. The V gene's germline CDR1 is LGHNA and CDR2 YSLEER. Here the CDR3 reads CASSSGPLLNNEQFF. CDR3 DNA sequence: TGCGCCAGCAGCAGCGGGCCCCTCCTTAACAATGAGCAGTTCTTC.

This clonotype has ten or more counts. The chain has TRBV24-1 and TRBJ2-1; 10 nucleotides agree with TRBD1. V shed 3 bases, J shed 4 bases, and the junction held 17 bases outside the gene matches. There are 20 residues in the CDR3. CDR1 is KGHDR and CDR2 is SFDVKD in the germline V gene. The CDR3 loop is CATSDPSFHPGTGDYNEQFF. The DNA for the CDR3 is TGTGCCACCAGTGATCCTTCCTTTCACCCCGGGACAGGGGATTACAATGAGCAGTTCTTC.